The sample holds one count of the clone carrying this T cell receptor beta chain. The record originates from a study of cytomegalovirus exposure and HLA in healthy donors. With 60 Vbeta and 13 Jbeta primers, the PCR was carried out. Clones were read by immunoSEQ multiplex PCR, and TCRdb kept only the in-frame ones, dropping some. The sample comprises about 21,000 clones, 60% to 80% of which are singletons, and around 7% rests with the top ten. V was shortened by 7 bases and J by 4 bases, with 13 bases between the two germline ends. Germline lookup yields CDR1 SEHNR and CDR2 FQNEAQ (reference sequence). This CDR3 has 13 residues.

Sequencing was performed on PBMCs. The sequence was collected from a man aged 55 to 70 in good health and CMV-seronegative. The chain carries TRBV7-9 and TRBJ2-5; D might be TRBD1 (6 bases). For the CDR3, the DNA is TGTGCCAGCAAACCCAGGGGTGGAGAGACCCAGTACTTC. Amino acid sequence: CASKPRGGETQYF.